These T cell receptor beta chains were read from a single sample in a study of shared clonotypes between healthy human individuals. The data were produced by immunoSEQ multiplex PCR, yet TCRdb's version contains in-frame clones alone and is incomplete. The table records over a million clones, 60% to 80% of them present only once. The sample was memory CD4+ T cells sorted from blood. The source of these receptors is a man between 18 and 29 years old in good health. CDR3s include the opening cysteine and the closing phenylalanine or tryptophan. A D gene is named only where the DNA matches it firmly. The size entry is marked missing in some rows and otherwise reads once, few, many or a size class.

size	D	J	V	DNA	CDR3
.	.	TRBJ2-3	TRBV5-6	TGTGCCAGCAGCTTGGGACAAAGGGGAGATACGCAGTATTTT	CASSLGQRGDTQYF
few	TRBD1	TRBJ1-2	TRBV7-9	TGTGCCAGCAGTCCGACAGGGCGTTCGAATGGCTACACCTTC	CASSPTGRSNGYTF
once	.	TRBJ2-7	TRBV5-5	TGTGCCAGCAGCCCCAGGGGCTCCTACGAGCAGTACTTC	CASSPRGSYEQYF
.	.	TRBJ2-7	TRBV19	TGTGCCAGTAGTATCGGGCCAACTTACGAGCAGTACTTC	CASSIGPTYEQYF
.	TRBD1	TRBJ2-7	TRBV27	TGTGCCAGCAGTTTGGGACAGGGGGCTGTCTACGAGCAGTACTTC	CASSLGQGAVYEQYF
.	.	TRBJ1-4	TRBV19	TGTGCCAGTAAGTTTGGAACAACTAATGAAAAACTGTTTTTT	CASKFGTTNEKLFF
few	.	TRBJ1-1	TRBV6-6	TGTGCCAGCAGTTCCACAGGGAGAGCTTTCTTT	CASSSTGRAFF
.	.	TRBJ1-4	TRBV4-1	TGCGCCAGCAGCCCTGAAGGGCAGAGTAATGAAAAACTGTTTTTT	CASSPEGQSNEKLFF
.	.	TRBJ1-5	TRBV9	TGTGCCAGCAGCCGAGCCGGGTATAGCAATCAGCCCCAGCATTTT	CASSRAGYSNQPQHF
.	TRBD1	TRBJ2-1	TRBV27	TGTGCCAGCGGACAGGGATTTTACAATGAGCAGTTCTTC	CASGQGFYNEQFF
.	.	TRBJ1-3	TRBV4-3	TGCGCCAGCAGCCAAGATTCAGTCTCTGGAAACACCATATATTTT	CASSQDSVSGNTIYF
.	.	TRBJ2-1	TRBV18	TGTGCCAGCTTCACCTCAAGGGAATACAATGAGCAGTTCTTC	CASFTSREYNEQFF
.	TRBD2	TRBJ2-3	TRBV4-1	TGCGCCAGCAGCCAGACGGGACTAGCGGGAGCCACAGATACGCAGTATTTT	CASSQTGLAGATDTQYF
.	TRBD2	TRBJ2-4	TRBV30	TGTGCCTGGAGTGGACTAGCGGGAGCGGGAAACATTCAGTACTTC	CAWSGLAGAGNIQYF
.	TRBD1	TRBJ1-1	TRBV6-1	TGTGCCAGCCTAAGACCTGGGACAGGGAACACTGAAGCTTTCTTT	CASLRPGTGNTEAFF
.	.	TRBJ2-6	TRBV7-8	TGTGCCAGCAGCCCCACGGGGGGCATGACCTCTGGGGCCAACGTCCTGACTTTC	CASSPTGGMTSGANVLTF
.	.	TRBJ1-3	TRBV7-2	TGTGCCAGCAGCTTTTATCAGGTTGGGCCTGGAAACACCATATATTTT	CASSFYQVGPGNTIYF
.	.	TRBJ2-2	TRBV14	TGTGCCAGCAGCCAAGAATGGAACACCGGGGAGCTGTTTTTT	CASSQEWNTGELFF
.	TRBD2	TRBJ2-5	TRBV11-3	TGTGCCAGCAGCCGACTAGCGGGGGGGCGGGAGACCCAGTACTTC	CASSRLAGGRETQYF
few	TRBD1	TRBJ1-3	TRBV18	TGTGCCAGCTCACCGCCCACAGGGGCCAGTTCTGGAAACACCATATATTTT	CASSPPTGASSGNTIYF
.	TRBD1	TRBJ2-7	TRBV6-6	TGTGCCAGCAGGACCGGGACAGGGGGCGTCGGGTACGAGCAGTACTTC	CASRTGTGGVGYEQYF
.	.	TRBJ1-3	TRBV30	TGTGCCTGGTCGGGTGGGAGCGGAGACTCTGGAAACACCATATATTTT	CAWSGGSGDSGNTIYF
.	TRBD1	TRBJ2-4	TRBV5-5	TGTGCCAGCAGCTTTACAGGGGGCACATTAGCCAAAAACATTCAGTACTTC	CASSFTGGTLAKNIQYF
.	TRBD2	TRBJ2-3	TRBV2	TGTGCCAGCACCGGACTAGCGGCAGATACGCAGTATTTT	CASTGLAADTQYF
.	TRBD1	TRBJ1-5	TRBV7-2	TGTGCCAGCAGCTTAACCTCGACAGGGGCCCGGAGCAATCAGCCCCAGCATTTT	CASSLTSTGARSNQPQHF
.	.	TRBJ2-2	TRBV30	TGTGCCTGGAGCGACAGGACCGAGAACACCGGGGAGCTGTTTTTT	CAWSDRTENTGELFF
.	.	TRBJ2-1	TRBV7-7	TGTGCTAGCAGCTTAGACCCTAGCCACACATCTGAGCAGTTCTTC	CASSLDPSHTSEQFF
few	TRBD1	TRBJ1-6	TRBV7-2	TGTGCCAGCAGCTTAAGGGGACAGGGGGCATTGGCACCCCTCCACTTT	CASSLRGQGALAPLHF